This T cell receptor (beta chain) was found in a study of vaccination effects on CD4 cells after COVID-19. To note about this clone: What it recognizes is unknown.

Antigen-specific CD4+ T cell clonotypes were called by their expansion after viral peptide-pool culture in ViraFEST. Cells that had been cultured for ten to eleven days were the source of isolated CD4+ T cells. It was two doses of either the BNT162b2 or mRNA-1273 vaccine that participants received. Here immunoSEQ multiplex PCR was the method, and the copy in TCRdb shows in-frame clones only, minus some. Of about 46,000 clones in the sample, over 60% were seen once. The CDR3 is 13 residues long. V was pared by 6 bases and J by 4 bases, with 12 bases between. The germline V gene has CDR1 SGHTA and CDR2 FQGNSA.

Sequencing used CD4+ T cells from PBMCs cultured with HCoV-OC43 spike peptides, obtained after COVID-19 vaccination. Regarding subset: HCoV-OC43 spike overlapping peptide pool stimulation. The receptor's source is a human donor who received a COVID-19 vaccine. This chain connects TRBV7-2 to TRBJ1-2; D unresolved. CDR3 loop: CASSPGEVYGYTF. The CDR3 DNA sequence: TGTGCCAGCAGTCCTGGCGAGGTCTATGGCTACACCTTC.